This TCR beta chain was captured in a study of regulatory T cells in long-lasting Graves disease. In the study overall: Those Graves' patients who were newly diagnosed had been on antithyroid drugs under 3 months.

The length of the CDR3 is 17 residues. V was pared by 8 bases and J by 1 base, with 13 bases of the junction left unmatched. This clonotype was observed a few times. Arm-PCR of CDR3 regions and iRepertoire HTBI primers were the basis on which TCR beta libraries were built. TCRdb re-called the multiplex PCR reads with MiXCR, one entry per CDR3 protein. The sample has about 540,000 distinct CDR3 sequences; about 14% are singletons. As for time point: newly diagnosed GD, antithyroid drugs for less than 3 months. From PBMCs, RNA was extracted and then used to make the TCR library. These data also featured in a second study, about T cells in Graves' hyperthyroidism and ophthalmopathy.

Specimen: peripheral blood mononuclear cells (PBMCs), collected at new diagnosis, from a patient treated with antithyroid drugs. The gene calls are TRBV12-3 or TRBV12-4 and TRBJ2-3; TRBD1 aligns across 9 bases. This receptor was taken from a man aged 25 to 40 with Graves disease. DNA for the CDR3: TGTGCCAGCCATTATAATCCCCGGACAGGGGGCACAGATACGCAGTATTTT. Its protein product is CASHYNPRTGGTDTQYF.